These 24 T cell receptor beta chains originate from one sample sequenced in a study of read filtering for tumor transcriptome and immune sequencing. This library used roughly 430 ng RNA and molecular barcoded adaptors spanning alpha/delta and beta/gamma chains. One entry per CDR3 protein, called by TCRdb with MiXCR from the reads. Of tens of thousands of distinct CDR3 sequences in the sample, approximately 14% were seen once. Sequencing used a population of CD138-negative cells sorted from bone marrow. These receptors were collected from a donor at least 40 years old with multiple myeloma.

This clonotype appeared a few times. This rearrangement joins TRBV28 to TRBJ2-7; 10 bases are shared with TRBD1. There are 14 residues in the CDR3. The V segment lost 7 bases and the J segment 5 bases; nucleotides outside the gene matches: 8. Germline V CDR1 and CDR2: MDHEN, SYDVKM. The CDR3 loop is CASTLRDRGHEQYF. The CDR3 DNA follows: TGTGCCAGCACCCTCCGGGACAGGGGCCACGAGCAGTACTTC.

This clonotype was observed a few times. The CDR3 reads CASSLFGGQETQYF. CDR3 bases: TGCGCCAGCAGCTTGTTTGGAGGCCAAGAGACCCAGTACTTC. This chain connects TRBV5-1 to TRBJ2-5, with D maybe TRBD2 (5 bases). The germline CDR1 and CDR2 sequences are SGHRS and YFSETQ. The V end was cut by 1 base, the J end by 1 base, with 8 bases between. This CDR3 contains 14 residues.

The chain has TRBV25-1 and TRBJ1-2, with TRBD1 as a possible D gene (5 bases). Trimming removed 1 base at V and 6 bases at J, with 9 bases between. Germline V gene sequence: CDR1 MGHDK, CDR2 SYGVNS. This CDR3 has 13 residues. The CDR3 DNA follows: TGTGCCAGCAGTGAATCCAGGGTCGATGGCTACACCTTC. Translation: CASSESRVDGYTF.

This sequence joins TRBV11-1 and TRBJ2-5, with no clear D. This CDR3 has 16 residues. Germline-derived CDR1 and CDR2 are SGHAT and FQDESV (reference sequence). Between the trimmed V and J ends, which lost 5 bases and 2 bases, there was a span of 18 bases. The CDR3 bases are TGTGCCAGCAGCCGTGTGGTTTGGGCCTCACAAGAGACCCAGTACTTC. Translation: CASSRVVWASQETQYF.

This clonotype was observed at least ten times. The CDR3 loop reads CASSLLSGGVKAEAFF. As DNA, the CDR3 is TGTGCCAGCAGTTTATTGTCGGGGGGCGTAAAAGCTGAAGCTTTCTTT. This chain joins TRBV12-3 or TRBV12-4 and TRBJ1-1; tentatively, D is TRBD1 (6 bases). This CDR3 comprises 16 residues. Trimming took off 2 bases at V and 6 bases at J, with 19 bases between the two ends.

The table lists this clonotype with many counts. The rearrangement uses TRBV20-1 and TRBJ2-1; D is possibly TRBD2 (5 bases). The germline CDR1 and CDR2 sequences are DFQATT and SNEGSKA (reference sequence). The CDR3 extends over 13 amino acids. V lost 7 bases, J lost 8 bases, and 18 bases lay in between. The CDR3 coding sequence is TGCAGTGTGCTCGGGATCGCTGTCGATGAGCAGTTCTTC. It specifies CSVLGIAVDEQFF.

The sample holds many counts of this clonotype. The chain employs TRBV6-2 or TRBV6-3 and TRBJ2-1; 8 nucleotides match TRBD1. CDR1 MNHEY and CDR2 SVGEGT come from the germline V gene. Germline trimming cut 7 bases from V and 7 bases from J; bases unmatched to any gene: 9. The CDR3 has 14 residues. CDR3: CASTDRTGRNEQFF. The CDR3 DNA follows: TGTGCCAGCACCGATCGGACAGGGCGGAATGAGCAGTTCTTC.

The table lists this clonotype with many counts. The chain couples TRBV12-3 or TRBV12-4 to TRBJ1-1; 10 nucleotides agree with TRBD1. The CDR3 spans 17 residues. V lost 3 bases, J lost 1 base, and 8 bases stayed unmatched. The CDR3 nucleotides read TGTGCCAGCAGTTTGGGGACAGGGGTTCGGAGGAACACTGAAGCTTTCTTT. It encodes CASSLGTGVRRNTEAFF.

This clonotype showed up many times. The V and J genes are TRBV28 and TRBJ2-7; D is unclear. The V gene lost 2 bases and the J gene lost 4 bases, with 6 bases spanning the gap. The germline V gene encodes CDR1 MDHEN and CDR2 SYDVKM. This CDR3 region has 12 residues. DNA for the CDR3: TGTGCCAGCAGTTTAGGGCAGTACGAGCAGTACTTC. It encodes CASSLGQYEQYF.

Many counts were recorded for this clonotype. CDR3 DNA: TGCGCCAGCAGCTTGGTGGAGGGTATGAGAAACGAGCAGTACTTC. It codes for CASSLVEGMRNEQYF. The gene calls are TRBV5-1 and TRBJ2-7, with D possibly TRBD2 on 6 matching bases. With 0 bases removed from V and 5 bases from J, the gap between germline ends came to 15 bases. The CDR3 has 15 residues. CDR1 and CDR2 (germline): SGHRS, YFSETQ.

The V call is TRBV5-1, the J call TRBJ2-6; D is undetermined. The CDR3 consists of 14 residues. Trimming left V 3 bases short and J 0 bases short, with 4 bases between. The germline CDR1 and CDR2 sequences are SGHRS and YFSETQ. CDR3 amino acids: CASSSDSGANVLTF. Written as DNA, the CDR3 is TGCGCCAGCAGCTCCGACTCTGGGGCCAACGTCCTGACTTTC.

The CDR3: CASSQDGGAVETQYF. The CDR3 DNA reads as TGCGCCAGCAGCCAAGATGGGGGGGCGGTAGAGACCCAGTACTTC. The gene calls are TRBV4-3 and TRBJ2-5; TRBD2 might be the D (7 bases). CDR1 LGHNA and CDR2 YSLEER come from the germline V gene. The CDR3 sequence is 15 residues long. Trimming shortened V by 0 bases and J by 4 bases, and 12 bases separated the two germline ends.

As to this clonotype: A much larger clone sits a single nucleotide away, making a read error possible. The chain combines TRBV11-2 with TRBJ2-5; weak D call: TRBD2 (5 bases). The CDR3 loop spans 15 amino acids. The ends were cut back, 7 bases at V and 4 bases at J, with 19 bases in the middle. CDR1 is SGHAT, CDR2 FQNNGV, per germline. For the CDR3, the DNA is TGTGCCAGCAACTCCGAGTCGGGGTTCGGAGAGACCCAGTACTTC. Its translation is CASNSESGFGETQYF. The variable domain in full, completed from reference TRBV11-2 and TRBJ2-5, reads EAGVAQSPRYKIIEKRQSVAFWCNPISGHATLYWYQQILGQGPKLLIQFQNNGVVDDSQLPKDRFSAERLKGVDSTLKIQPAKLEDSAVYLCASNSESGFGETQYFGPGTRLLVL.

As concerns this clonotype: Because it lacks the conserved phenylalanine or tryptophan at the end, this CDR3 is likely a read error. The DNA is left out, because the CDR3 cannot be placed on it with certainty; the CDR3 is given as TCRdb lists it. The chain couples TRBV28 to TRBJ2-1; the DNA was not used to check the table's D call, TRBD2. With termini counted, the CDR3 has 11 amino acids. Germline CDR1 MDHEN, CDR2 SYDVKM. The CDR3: CASRTSSKQIY.

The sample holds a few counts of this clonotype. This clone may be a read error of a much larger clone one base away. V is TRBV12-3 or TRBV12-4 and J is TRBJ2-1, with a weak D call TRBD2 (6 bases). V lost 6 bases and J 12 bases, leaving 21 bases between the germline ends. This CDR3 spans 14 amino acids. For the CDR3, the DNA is TGTGCCAGCAGCCGTACCGCCGGGGGAGGTGCGCAGTTCTTC. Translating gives CASSRTAGGGAQFF.

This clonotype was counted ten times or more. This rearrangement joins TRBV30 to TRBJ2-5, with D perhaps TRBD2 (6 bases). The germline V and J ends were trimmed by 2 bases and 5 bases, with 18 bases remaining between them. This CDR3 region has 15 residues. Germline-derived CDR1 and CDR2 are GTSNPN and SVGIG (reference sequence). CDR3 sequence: CAWSFSGGARETQYF. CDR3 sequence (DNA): TGTGCCTGGAGTTTCAGCGGAGGGGCGAGGGAGACCCAGTACTTC. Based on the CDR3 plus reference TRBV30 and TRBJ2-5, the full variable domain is SQTIHQWPATLVQPVGSPLSLECTVEGTSNPNLYWYRQAAGRGLQLLFYSVGIGQISSEVPQNLSASRPQDRQFILSSKKLLLSDSGFYLCAWSFSGGARETQYFGPGTRLLVL.

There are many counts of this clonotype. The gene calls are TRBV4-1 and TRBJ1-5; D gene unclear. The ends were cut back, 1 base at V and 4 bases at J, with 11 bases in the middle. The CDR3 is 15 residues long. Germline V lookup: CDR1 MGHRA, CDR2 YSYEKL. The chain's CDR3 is CASSQVPSSNQPQHF. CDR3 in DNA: TGCGCCAGCAGCCAAGTGCCGTCGTCTAATCAGCCCCAGCATTTT.

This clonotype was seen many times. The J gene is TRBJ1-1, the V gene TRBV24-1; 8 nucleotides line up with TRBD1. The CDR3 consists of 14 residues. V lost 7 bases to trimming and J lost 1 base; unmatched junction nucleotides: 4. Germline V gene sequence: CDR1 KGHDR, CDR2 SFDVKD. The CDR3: CATRQGGPNTEAFF. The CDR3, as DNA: TGTGCCACCAGACAGGGGGGACCGAACACTGAAGCTTTCTTT.

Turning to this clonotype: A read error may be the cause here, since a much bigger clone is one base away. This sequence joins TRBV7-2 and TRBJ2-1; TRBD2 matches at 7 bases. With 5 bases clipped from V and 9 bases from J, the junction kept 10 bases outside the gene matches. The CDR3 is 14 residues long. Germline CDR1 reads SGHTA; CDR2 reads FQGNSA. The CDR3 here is CASSPRTSTSEQFF. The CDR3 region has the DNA TGTGCCAGCAGCCCAAGGACTAGTACCAGTGAGCAGTTCTTC.

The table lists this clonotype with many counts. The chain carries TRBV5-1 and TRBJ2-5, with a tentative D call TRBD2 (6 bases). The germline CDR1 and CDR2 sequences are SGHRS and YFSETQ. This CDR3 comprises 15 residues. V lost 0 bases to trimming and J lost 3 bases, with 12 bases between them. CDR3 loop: CASSLDGTPKETQYF. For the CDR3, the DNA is TGCGCCAGCAGCTTGGACGGGACTCCGAAAGAGACCCAGTACTTC.

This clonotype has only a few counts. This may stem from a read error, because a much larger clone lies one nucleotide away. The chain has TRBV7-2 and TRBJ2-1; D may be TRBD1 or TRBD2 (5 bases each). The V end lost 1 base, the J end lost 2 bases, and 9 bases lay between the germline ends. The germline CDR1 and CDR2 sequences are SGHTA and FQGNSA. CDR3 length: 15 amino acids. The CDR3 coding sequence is TGTGCCAGCAGCTTAGTGGGACGGACCTACAATGAGCAGTTCTTC. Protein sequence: CASSLVGRTYNEQFF.

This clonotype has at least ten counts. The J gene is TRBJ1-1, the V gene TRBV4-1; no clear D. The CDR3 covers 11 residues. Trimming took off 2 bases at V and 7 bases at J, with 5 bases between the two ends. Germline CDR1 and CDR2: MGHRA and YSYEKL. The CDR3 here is CASSQLSEAFF. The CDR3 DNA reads TGCGCCAGCAGCCAACTCAGTGAAGCTTTCTTT.

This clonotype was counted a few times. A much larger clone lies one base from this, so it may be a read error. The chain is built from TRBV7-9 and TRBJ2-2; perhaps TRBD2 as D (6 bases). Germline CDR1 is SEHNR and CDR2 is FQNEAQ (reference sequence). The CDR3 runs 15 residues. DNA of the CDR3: TGTGCCAGCAGCCCCCGGGTAGCCGGCACCGGGGGGCTGTTTTTT. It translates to CASSPRVAGTGGLFF.

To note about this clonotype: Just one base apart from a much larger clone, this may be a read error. The CDR3 coding sequence is TGCGCCAGCGGCCAAGATAACAGGGGAATTAGTGAAGCTTTCTTT. Its translation is CASGQDNRGISEAFF. The chain employs TRBV4-1 and TRBJ1-1, with 7 positions matching TRBD1. The CDR3 sequence is 15 residues long. CDR1 is MGHRA, CDR2 YSYEKL, per germline.